The sequence of this T cell receptor beta chain was determined in a study of cytomegalovirus exposure and HLA in healthy donors. Points from the study as a whole: Later analysis placed DRB1 highest and HLA-C lowest in TCR association rates, which differed by HLA locus. Immune exposure was documented only through CMV serostatus.

The germline gives CDR1 SEHNR, CDR2 FQNEAQ (reference sequence). Trimming shortened V by 3 bases and J by 2 bases, and 8 bases separated the two germline ends. The CDR3 contains 14 residues. A remark on this clone: Its antigen is currently unknown.

PCR primers comprised 60 Vbeta and 13 Jbeta primers. Profiling relied on immunoSEQ multiplex PCR, and the TCRdb table lists in-frame clones only, not all of them. The repertoire holds 100,000 to 150,000 clones, with 80% as singletons. The chain employs TRBV7-9 and TRBJ1-5; D unresolved. This receptor was taken from a man aged 25-45 years in good health and CMV-seropositive. Sequenced material: PBMCs. This chain's CDR3 is CASSLLDGNQPQHF. The CDR3 bases are TGTGCCAGCAGCTTGCTAGATGGCAATCAGCCCCAGCATTTT.